The clone carrying this T cell receptor (beta chain) was seen a handful of times. This record comes from a study of blood T cell repertoires in COVID-19. Study at large: Some COVID-19 samples were acute and others convalescent; all came from the United States, Italy and Spain. T cells, B-cell-depleted T cells, or PBMCs provided the cDNA or gDNA that served as material.

From germline, CDR1 is MDHEN and CDR2 SYDVKM. The V gene lost 11 bases and the J gene lost 4 bases, with 14 bases spanning the gap. The CDR3 extends over 12 amino acids. How the authors handled the data: Amplification with reference gene primers provided the estimates of nucleated cell counts. Data came from immunoSEQ multiplex PCR; TCRdb stores just in-frame clones and leaves some out. That table furnishes V, J and clone size, whereas the DNA furnished D and trimming. The sample lists some 250,000 clones, over 85% occurring once. Membership in each cohort depended on participant-reported clinical history.

This TCR was sampled from a woman under 40 with acute COVID-19. V and J are TRBV28 and TRBJ1-2; tentative D call: TRBD1 (6 bases). Material: PBMCs or T cells enriched from blood (not recorded which). The CDR3 loop reads CAGSGGAYGYTF. For the CDR3, the DNA is TGTGCCGGGAGCGGGGGGGCCTATGGCTACACCTTC.